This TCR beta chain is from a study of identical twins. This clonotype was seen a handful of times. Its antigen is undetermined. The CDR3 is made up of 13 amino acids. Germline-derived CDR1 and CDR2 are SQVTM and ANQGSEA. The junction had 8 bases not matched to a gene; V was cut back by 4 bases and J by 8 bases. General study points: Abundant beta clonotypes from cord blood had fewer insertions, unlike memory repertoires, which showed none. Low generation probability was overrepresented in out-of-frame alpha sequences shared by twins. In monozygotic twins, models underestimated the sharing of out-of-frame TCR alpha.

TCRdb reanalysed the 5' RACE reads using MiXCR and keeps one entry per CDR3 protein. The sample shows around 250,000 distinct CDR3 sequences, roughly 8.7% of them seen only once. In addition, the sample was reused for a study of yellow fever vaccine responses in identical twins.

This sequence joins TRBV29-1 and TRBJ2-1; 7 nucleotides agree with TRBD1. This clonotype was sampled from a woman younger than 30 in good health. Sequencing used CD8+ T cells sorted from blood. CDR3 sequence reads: CSVVDRRLDEQFF. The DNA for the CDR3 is TGCAGCGTTGTGGACAGGAGGCTAGATGAGCAGTTCTTC.